One sample yielded the 30 T cell receptor beta chains listed below, sequenced in a study of STAT3 mutations in large granular lymphocyte leukemia. Assay used: immunoSEQ multiplex PCR; TCRdb lists only in-frame clones, some missing. The sample lists around 7,800 clones, 90% to 95% occurring once. Their target antigens are unknown. Regarding the study as a whole: Every T-cell large granular lymphocyte leukemia patient had at least one immunodominant TCR beta clonotype.

Sequencing was performed on peripheral blood mononuclear cells. These receptors were obtained from a man aged 45 to 65 with T-cell large granular lymphocyte leukemia. Some clones in this sample may be carry-over from other donors' samples.

The chain recombines TRBV6-5 with TRBJ2-2, with D possibly matching TRBD2 (5 bases). The ends were cut back, 0 bases at V and 1 base at J, with 6 bases in the middle. Germline V gene lookup returns CDR1 MNHEY and CDR2 SVGAGI. The CDR3 totals 15 residues. The DNA for the CDR3 is TGTGCCAGCAGTTACTCCGGGGTGAACACCGGGGAGCTGTTTTTT. Its protein product is CASSYSGVNTGELFF.

This clone was detected only once. The rearrangement joins TRBV5-1 to TRBJ2-5; 8 positions match TRBD1. The V and J ends lost 0 bases and 4 bases, in that order; junction bases with no gene match: 8. This CDR3 has 16 amino acids. Germline CDR1 and CDR2: SGHRS and YFSETQ. The CDR3: CASSLADVRGPETQYF. CDR3 in DNA: TGCGCCAGCAGCTTGGCCGACGTCAGGGGGCCAGAGACCCAGTACTTC.

Only one count was recorded for this clone. The J gene is TRBJ1-6, the V gene TRBV6-5, with TRBD1 identical over 7 bases. CDR1 is MNHEY, CDR2 SVGAGI, per germline. V gave up 7 bases and J gave up 7 bases; unmatched junction bases: 10. The CDR3 sequence is 15 residues long. This chain's CDR3 is CASKKGTAGNSPLHF. CDR3 coding DNA: TGTGCCAGCAAAAAAGGGACAGCCGGGAATTCACCCCTCCACTTT.

J is TRBJ1-1 and V is TRBV29-1; D not certain. Germline-derived CDR1 and CDR2 are SQVTM and ANQGSEA. There are 12 residues in the CDR3. Trimming cost V 4 bases and J 5 bases, with 11 bases left between them. DNA of the CDR3: TGCAGCGTTGCGGCTGGGAGGACTGAAGCTTTCTTT. This translates into CSVAAGRTEAFF. The whole variable domain, filled in from reference TRBV29-1 and TRBJ1-1, reads SAVISQKPSRDICQRGTSLTIQCQVDSQVTMMFWYRQQPGQSLTLIATANQGSEATYESGFVIDKFPISRPNLTFSTLTVSNMSPEDSSIYLCSVAAGRTEAFFGQGTRLTVV.

This rearrangement joins TRBV19 to TRBJ1-6; D unresolved. Trimming pared 6 bases from V and 7 bases from J, leaving 16 bases between. CDR1 LNHDA and CDR2 SQIVND come from the germline V gene (reference sequence). CDR3 length equals 15 residues. CDR3 amino acids: CASSVARPSNSPLHF. In DNA, the CDR3 is TGTGCCAGTAGCGTCGCCAGGCCCTCAAATTCACCCCTCCACTTT.

The gene calls are TRBV5-1 and TRBJ2-2; D possibly corresponds to TRBD1 (6 bases). The CDR3 is 17 residues long. The V end was cut by 0 bases, the J end by 0 bases, with 12 bases between. The germline V gene has CDR1 SGHRS and CDR2 YFSETQ. The CDR3 DNA reads TGCGCCAGCAGCTTGGGGCTGGGGGCCACGAACACCGGGGAGCTGTTTTTT. It specifies CASSLGLGATNTGELFF. Using reference TRBV5-1 and TRBJ2-2 for the parts outside the CDR3, the full variable domain is KAGVTQTPRYLIKTRGQQVTLSCSPISGHRSVSWYQQTPGQGLQFLFEYFSETQRNKGNFPGRFSGRQFSNSRSEMNVSTLELGDSALYLCASSLGLGATNTGELFFGEGSRLTVL.

The rearrangement links TRBV4-1 to TRBJ2-7, with 8 bases matching TRBD2. The trim removed 0 bases at V and 7 bases at J, leaving 8 bases unmatched. The CDR3 is 15 amino acids. The germline V gene has CDR1 MGHRA and CDR2 YSYEKL. The DNA for the CDR3 is TGCGCCAGCAGCCAAGAAGACGGGGGGGTAAAGGAGCAGTACTTC. It translates to CASSQEDGGVKEQYF.

The V and J genes are TRBV5-1 and TRBJ1-6; no reliable D call. The CDR3 covers 16 residues. Trimming removed 3 bases at V and 7 bases at J, with 17 bases between. Germline values: CDR1 SGHRS, CDR2 YFSETQ. CDR3 residues: CASSSGQAQRNSPLHF. The DNA of the CDR3 is TGCGCCAGCAGCTCTGGGCAGGCTCAACGGAATTCACCCCTCCACTTT.

The chain carries TRBV7-8 and TRBJ1-5; weak D call: TRBD1 (6 bases). CDR1 and CDR2 (germline): SGHVS, FQNEAQ. The CDR3 spans 14 residues. V was shortened by 5 bases and J by 6 bases, with 14 bases between the two germline ends. In nucleotides, the CDR3 is TGTGCCAGCAGCCCCCACAGGGTCTCTCAGCCCCAGCATTTT. It is translated as CASSPHRVSQPQHF.

This clone was detected only a few times. This chain links TRBV5-1 with TRBJ2-3; D is unclear. Germline values: CDR1 SGHRS, CDR2 YFSETQ. Trimming left V 3 bases short and J 0 bases short, with 2 bases between. The CDR3 sequence is 12 residues long. The CDR3 nucleotides read TGCGCCAGCAGCTCAAGCACAGATACGCAGTATTTT. Translating it yields CASSSSTDTQYF.

The chain uses TRBV5-1 and TRBJ1-2, with D unresolved. CDR3 size: 13 residues. Deletions cut 3 bases from V and 4 bases from J, with 10 bases between. The germline V gene has CDR1 SGHRS and CDR2 YFSETQ. As DNA, the CDR3 is TGCGCCAGCAGCTACGGACGGCTCTATGGCTACACCTTC. Its protein product is CASSYGRLYGYTF.

The chain uses TRBV7-9 and TRBJ2-1, with D possibly being TRBD1 or TRBD2 (5 bases each). Trimming removed 5 bases at V and 6 bases at J, with 8 bases between. The CDR3 runs to 12 residues. Germline loops: CDR1 SEHNR, CDR2 FQNEAQ (reference sequence). DNA of the CDR3: TGTGCCAGCAGCGGGACGTCCAATGAGCAGTTCTTC. Translation gives CASSGTSNEQFF. Supplemented by reference TRBV7-9 and TRBJ2-1, the full variable domain reads DTGVSQNPRHKITKRGQNVTFRCDPISEHNRLYWYRQTLGQGPEFLTYFQNEAQLEKSRLLSDRFSAERPKGSFSTLEIQRTEQGDSAMYLCASSGTSNEQFFGPGTRLTVL.

Only one count was recorded for this clone. This sequence joins TRBV6-5 and TRBJ2-7, with 9 bases aligning to TRBD1. CDR3 size: 14 residues. The V segment lost 2 bases and the J segment 3 bases; nucleotides outside the gene matches: 2. Germline V gene sequence: CDR1 MNHEY, CDR2 SVGAGI. The CDR3 protein is CASSYGDRVYEQYF. The DNA of the CDR3 is TGTGCCAGCAGTTACGGGGACAGGGTCTACGAGCAGTACTTC.

The V call is TRBV30, the J call TRBJ2-7; D is possibly TRBD1 (6 bases). The V end lost 0 bases, the J end lost 4 bases, and 7 bases lay between the germline ends. The CDR3 consists of 12 residues. Germline CDR1 and CDR2: GTSNPN and SVGIG (reference sequence). The CDR3 is CAWSVQGYEQYF. In DNA form, the CDR3 reads TGTGCCTGGAGTGTACAGGGTTACGAGCAGTACTTC.

This rearrangement joins TRBV10-3 to TRBJ1-2; D not certain. Germline V gene sequence: CDR1 ENHRY, CDR2 SYGVKD. CDR3 length: 17 amino acids. V gave up 2 bases and J gave up 0 bases, with 16 bases separating them. CDR3 nucleotides: TGTGCCATCAGTGAGATTTTAATAGGAAGCTCTAACTATGGCTACACCTTC. This translates into CAISEILIGSSNYGYTF.

The chain is built from TRBV13 and TRBJ2-5; 7 bases are shared with TRBD1. Germline assignment: CDR1 PRHDT and CDR2 FYEKMQ (reference sequence). J gave up 3 bases and V 5 bases, and 3 bases lay outside the gene matches. This CDR3 comprises 13 residues. For the CDR3, the DNA is TGTGCCAGCAGCCCTGGGACAGAAGAGACCCAGTACTTC. It specifies CASSPGTEETQYF.

V gene TRBV7-8 combines with J gene TRBJ2-3; no clear D. CDR3 length: 13 amino acids. The germline V and J ends were trimmed by 9 bases and 0 bases, with 10 bases remaining between them. The germline V gene has CDR1 SGHVS and CDR2 FQNEAQ. The CDR3: CASCFTSTDTQYF. CDR3 DNA: TGTGCCAGTTGTTTTACTAGCACAGATACGCAGTATTTT.

The gene calls are TRBV10-3 and TRBJ2-3; D remains unclear. This CDR3 spans 12 amino acids. CDR1 is ENHRY, CDR2 SYGVKD, per germline. Between the trimmed V and J ends, which lost 4 bases and 3 bases, there was a span of 5 bases. The CDR3 loop reads CAISGQTDTQYF. DNA of the CDR3: TGTGCCATCAGTGGCCAGACAGATACGCAGTATTTT.

The chain uses TRBV5-1 and TRBJ1-6; D is unresolved. CDR3 length equals 19 residues. The V gene lost 3 bases and the J gene lost 1 base, with 20 bases spanning the gap. Germline V gene data show CDR1 as SGHRS and CDR2 as YFSETQ. The CDR3: CASSSTARRTSSYNSPLHF. CDR3 nucleotide sequence: TGCGCCAGCAGCTCAACCGCCCGGCGGACGAGTTCCTATAATTCACCCCTCCACTTT. The variable domain in full, with the rest retrieved from reference TRBV5-1 and TRBJ1-6, is KAGVTQTPRYLIKTRGQQVTLSCSPISGHRSVSWYQQTPGQGLQFLFEYFSETQRNKGNFPGRFSGRQFSNSRSEMNVSTLELGDSALYLCASSSTARRTSSYNSPLHFGNGTRLTVT.

The genes are TRBV14 and TRBJ1-3; D unclear. Germline CDR1 and CDR2: SGHDN and FVKESK. The CDR3 length is 12 residues. V was clipped by 3 bases and J by 0 bases, with 0 bases between them. The CDR3 DNA is TGTGCCAGCAGCCACTCTGGAAACACCATATATTTT. Translating it yields CASSHSGNTIYF.

The gene calls are TRBV6-6 and TRBJ2-7, with 7 bases fitting TRBD2. From germline, CDR1 is MNHNY and CDR2 SVGAGI (reference sequence). J was trimmed by 4 bases and V by 5 bases; bases with no gene match: 11. The CDR3 loop spans 15 amino acids. Here the CDR3 reads CASSPLAAAAYEQYF. The CDR3 region has the DNA TGTGCCAGCAGTCCTCTAGCGGCCGCGGCGTACGAGCAGTACTTC.

This clone has only one observation. The genes are TRBV2 and TRBJ1-2; tentatively, D is TRBD1 (6 bases). Trimming removed 6 bases at V and 7 bases at J, with 15 bases between. The CDR3 totals 13 residues. The germline CDR1 and CDR2 sequences are SNHLY and FYNNEI. CDR3 DNA: TGTGCCAGCAGGGAATGGACAGTTCGTGGCTACACCTTC. It specifies CASREWTVRGYTF.

The chain couples TRBV14 to TRBJ2-7; 12 bases agree with TRBD1. CDR1 and CDR2 from the germline V gene are SGHDN and FVKESK. The trim removed 6 bases at V and 4 bases at J, leaving 4 bases unmatched. The CDR3 extends over 14 amino acids. The CDR3 loop reads CASRGQGAPYEQYF. The CDR3 nucleotides are TGTGCCAGCAGGGGACAGGGGGCCCCTTACGAGCAGTACTTC.

This clone was observed a single time. The genes are TRBV29-1 and TRBJ2-1; D is uncertain. V lost 4 bases and J 9 bases, leaving 10 bases between the germline ends. Germline V gene sequence: CDR1 SQVTM, CDR2 ANQGSEA. The length of the CDR3 is 11 residues. The CDR3 reads CSVGDSPEQFF. CDR3 nucleotides: TGCAGCGTTGGGGATAGCCCTGAGCAGTTCTTC.

The chain couples TRBV19 to TRBJ1-2, with 11 bases identical to TRBD1. The junction had 1 base not matched to a gene; V was cut back by 3 bases and J by 4 bases. The CDR3 covers 14 residues. Germline loops: CDR1 LNHDA, CDR2 SQIVND (reference sequence). Here the CDR3 DNA reads TGTGCCAGTAGTATCGGACAGGGGGCCTATGGCTACACCTTC. Encoded protein: CASSIGQGAYGYTF. Using reference TRBV19 and TRBJ1-2 for the parts outside the CDR3, the full variable domain is DGGITQSPKYLFRKEGQNVTLSCEQNLNHDAMYWYRQDPGQGLRLIYYSQIVNDFQKGDIAEGYSVSREKKESFPLTVTSAQKNPTAFYLCASSIGQGAYGYTFGSGTRLTVV.

The chain recombines TRBV10-3 with TRBJ2-7, with 7 bases aligning to TRBD1. The CDR3 contains 15 residues. V shed 4 bases, J shed 0 bases, and the junction held 6 bases outside the gene matches. Per the germline V gene, CDR1 is ENHRY and CDR2 is SYGVKD. DNA for the CDR3: TGTGCCATCAGTGGCGGACAGGAGATCTCCTACGAGCAGTACTTC. It is translated as CAISGGQEISYEQYF.

The rearrangement links TRBV4-3 to TRBJ2-3; tentatively, D is TRBD2 (6 bases). With 4 bases removed from V and 2 bases from J, the gap between germline ends came to 19 bases. Germline loops: CDR1 LGHNA, CDR2 YSLEER. The CDR3 is made up of 17 amino acids. The CDR3 DNA reads as TGCGCCAGCAGCCCAGCCGTACTAGCACATCCCACAGATACGCAGTATTTT. It yields the protein CASSPAVLAHPTDTQYF.

Only a few counts were recorded for this clone. The genes are TRBV19 and TRBJ1-2, with 7 bases lining up with TRBD1. The germline gives CDR1 LNHDA, CDR2 SQIVND (reference sequence). The CDR3 is 15 residues long. V trimming: 2 bases; J trimming: 4 bases; junction bases outside the gene matches: 7. CDR3 in amino acids: CASSITGVEGYGYTF. CDR3 nucleotide sequence: TGTGCCAGTAGTATAACAGGGGTAGAGGGCTATGGCTACACCTTC.

V is TRBV5-1 and J is TRBJ2-4, with unresolved D. V lost 3 bases, J lost 4 bases, and 8 bases lay in between. This CDR3 region has 13 residues. CDR1 and CDR2 (germline): SGHRS, YFSETQ. Written as DNA, the CDR3 is TGCGCCAGCAGCTGGACGGAGAAAAACATTCAGTACTTC. This translates into CASSWTEKNIQYF.

The sample holds a few counts of this clone. The chain employs TRBV10-3 and TRBJ1-4, with D maybe TRBD1 (5 bases). The CDR3 totals 12 residues. The V end lost 10 bases, the J end lost 7 bases, and 13 bases lay between the germline ends. Germline CDR1 ENHRY, CDR2 SYGVKD. For the CDR3, the DNA is TGTGCCACTCGGGGGAGTAGTGAAAAACTGTTTTTT. Its translation: CATRGSSEKLFF.